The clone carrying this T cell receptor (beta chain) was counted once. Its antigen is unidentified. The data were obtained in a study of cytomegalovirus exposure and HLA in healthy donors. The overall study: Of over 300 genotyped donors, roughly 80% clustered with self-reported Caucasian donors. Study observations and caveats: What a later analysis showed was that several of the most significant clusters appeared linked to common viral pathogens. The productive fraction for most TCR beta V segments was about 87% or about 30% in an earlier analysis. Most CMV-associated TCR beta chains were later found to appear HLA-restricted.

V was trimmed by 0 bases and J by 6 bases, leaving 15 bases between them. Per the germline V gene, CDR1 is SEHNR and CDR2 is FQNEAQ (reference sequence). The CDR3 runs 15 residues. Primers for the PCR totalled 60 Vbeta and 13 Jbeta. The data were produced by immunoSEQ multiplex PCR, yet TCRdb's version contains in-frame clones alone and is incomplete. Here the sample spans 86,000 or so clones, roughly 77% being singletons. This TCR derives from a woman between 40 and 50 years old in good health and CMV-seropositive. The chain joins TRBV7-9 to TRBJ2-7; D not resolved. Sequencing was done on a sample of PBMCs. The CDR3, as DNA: TGTGCCAGCAGCTTAGCCCAAAGGAGTCCCTCCGAGCAGTACTTC. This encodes CASSLAQRSPSEQYF. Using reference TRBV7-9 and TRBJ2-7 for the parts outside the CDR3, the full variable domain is DTGVSQNPRHKITKRGQNVTFRCDPISEHNRLYWYRQTLGQGPEFLTYFQNEAQLEKSRLLSDRFSAERPKGSFSTLEIQRTEQGDSAMYLCASSLAQRSPSEQYFGPGTRLTVT.